Described below is a single T cell receptor beta chain sequence and its context. The source of the sample is a study of blood T cell repertoires in COVID-19. About the study: From the United States, Italy and Spain came samples of acute and convalescent COVID-19.

As originally analysed: Nucleated cell counts were estimated from reference gene primer amplification. Using immunoSEQ multiplex PCR, the repertoire was profiled, and TCRdb retains in-frame clones only, with some absent. That table gives V, J and clone size, and the DNA gave D and trimming. The data hold around 100,000 clones, with more than 80% observed a single time. V was pared by 4 bases and J by 6 bases, with 19 bases between. The CDR3 has 15 residues. Looked up from germline, CDR1 is SGHNT and CDR2 is YYREEE (reference sequence). The chain carries TRBV5-4 and TRBJ1-2; D perhaps matches TRBD1 (5 bases). The specimen sequenced was peripheral blood. This sequence originates from a man aged 55 to 69 with acute or convalescent COVID-19. This chain's CDR3 is CASSDAREGAHGYTF. The CDR3 DNA is TGTGCCAGCAGCGACGCCCGAGAAGGGGCGCATGGCTACACCTTC.